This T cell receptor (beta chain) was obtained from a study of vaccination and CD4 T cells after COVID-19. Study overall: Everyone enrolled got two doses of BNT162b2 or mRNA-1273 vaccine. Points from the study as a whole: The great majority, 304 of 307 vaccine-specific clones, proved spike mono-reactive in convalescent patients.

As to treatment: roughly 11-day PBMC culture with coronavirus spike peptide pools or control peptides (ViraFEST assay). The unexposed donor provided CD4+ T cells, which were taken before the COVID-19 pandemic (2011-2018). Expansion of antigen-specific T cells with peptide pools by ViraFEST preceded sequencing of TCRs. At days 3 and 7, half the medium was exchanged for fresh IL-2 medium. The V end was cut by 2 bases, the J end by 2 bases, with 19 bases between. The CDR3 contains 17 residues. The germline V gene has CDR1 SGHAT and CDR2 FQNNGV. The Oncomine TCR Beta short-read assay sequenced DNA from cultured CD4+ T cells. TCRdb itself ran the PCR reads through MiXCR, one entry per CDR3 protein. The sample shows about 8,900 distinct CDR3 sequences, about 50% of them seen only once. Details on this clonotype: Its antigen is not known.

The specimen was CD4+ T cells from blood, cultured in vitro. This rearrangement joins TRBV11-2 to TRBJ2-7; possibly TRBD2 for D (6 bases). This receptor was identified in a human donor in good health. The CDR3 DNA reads TGTGCCAGCAGCTTAATTCGGAGAACTAGCAGGGCCTACGAGCAGTACTTC. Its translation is CASSLIRRTSRAYEQYF.